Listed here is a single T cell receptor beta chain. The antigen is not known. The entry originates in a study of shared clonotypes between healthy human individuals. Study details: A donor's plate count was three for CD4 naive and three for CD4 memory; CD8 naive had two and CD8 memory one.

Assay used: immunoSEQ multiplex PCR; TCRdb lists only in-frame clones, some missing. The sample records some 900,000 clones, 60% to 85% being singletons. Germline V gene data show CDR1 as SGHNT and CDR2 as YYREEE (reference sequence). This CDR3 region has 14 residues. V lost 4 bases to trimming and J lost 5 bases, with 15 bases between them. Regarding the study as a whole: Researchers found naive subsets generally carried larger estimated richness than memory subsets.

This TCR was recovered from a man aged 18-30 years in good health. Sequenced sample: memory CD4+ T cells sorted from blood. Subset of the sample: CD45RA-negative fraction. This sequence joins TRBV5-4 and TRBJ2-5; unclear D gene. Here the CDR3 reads CASSVDPESETQYF. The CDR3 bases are TGTGCCAGCAGCGTGGACCCTGAATCGGAGACCCAGTACTTC.